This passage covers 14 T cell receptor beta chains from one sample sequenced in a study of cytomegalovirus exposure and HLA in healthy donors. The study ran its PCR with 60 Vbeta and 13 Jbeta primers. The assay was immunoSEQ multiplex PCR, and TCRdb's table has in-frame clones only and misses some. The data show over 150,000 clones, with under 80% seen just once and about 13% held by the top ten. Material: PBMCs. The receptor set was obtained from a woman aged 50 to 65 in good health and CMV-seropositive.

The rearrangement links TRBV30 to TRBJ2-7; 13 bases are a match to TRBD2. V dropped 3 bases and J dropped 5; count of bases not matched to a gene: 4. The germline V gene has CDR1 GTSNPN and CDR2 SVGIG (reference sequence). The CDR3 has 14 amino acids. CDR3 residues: CAWRLAGGRNEQYF. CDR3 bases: TGTGCCTGGAGACTAGCGGGGGGGCGGAACGAGCAGTACTTC.

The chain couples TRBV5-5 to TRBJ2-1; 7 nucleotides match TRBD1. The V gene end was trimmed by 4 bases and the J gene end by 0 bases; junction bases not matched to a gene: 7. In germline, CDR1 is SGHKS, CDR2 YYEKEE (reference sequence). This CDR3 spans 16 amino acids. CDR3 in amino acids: CASSAGTESSYNEQFF. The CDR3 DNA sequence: TGTGCCAGCAGCGCAGGGACAGAGAGCTCCTACAATGAGCAGTTCTTC.

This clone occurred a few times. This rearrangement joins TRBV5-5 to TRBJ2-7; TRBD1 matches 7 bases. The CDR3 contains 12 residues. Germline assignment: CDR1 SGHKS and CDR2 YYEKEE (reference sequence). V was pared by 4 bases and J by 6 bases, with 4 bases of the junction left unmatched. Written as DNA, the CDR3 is TGTGCCAGCAGCCCGACAGGGTTCGAGCAGTACTTC. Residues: CASSPTGFEQYF.

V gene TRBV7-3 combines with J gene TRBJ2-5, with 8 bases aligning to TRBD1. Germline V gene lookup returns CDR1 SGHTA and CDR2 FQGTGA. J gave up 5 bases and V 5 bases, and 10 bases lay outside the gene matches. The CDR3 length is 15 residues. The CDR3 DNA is TGTGCCAGCAGCCCCGGTCAGGGGGCTTGGGAGACCCAGTACTTC. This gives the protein CASSPGQGAWETQYF.

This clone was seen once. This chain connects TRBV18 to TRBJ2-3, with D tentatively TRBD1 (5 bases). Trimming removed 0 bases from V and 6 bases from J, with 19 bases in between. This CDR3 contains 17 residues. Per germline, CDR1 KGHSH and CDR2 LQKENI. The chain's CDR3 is CASSPPLKGRVEDTQYF. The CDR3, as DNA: TGTGCCAGCTCACCACCACTTAAAGGCAGGGTGGAGGATACGCAGTATTTT.

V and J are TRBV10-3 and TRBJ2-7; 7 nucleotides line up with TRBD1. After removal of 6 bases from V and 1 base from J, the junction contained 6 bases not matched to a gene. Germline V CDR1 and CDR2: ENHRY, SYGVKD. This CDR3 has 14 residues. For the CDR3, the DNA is TGTGCCATCAGCTCCGGGACAGAGTCCTACGAGCAGTACTTC. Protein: CAISSGTESYEQYF.

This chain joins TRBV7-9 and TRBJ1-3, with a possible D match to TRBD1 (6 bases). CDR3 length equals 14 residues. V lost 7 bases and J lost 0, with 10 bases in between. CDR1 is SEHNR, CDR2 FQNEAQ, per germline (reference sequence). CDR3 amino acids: CASTQGSSGNTIYF. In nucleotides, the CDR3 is TGTGCCAGCACCCAGGGGAGCTCTGGAAACACCATATATTTT.

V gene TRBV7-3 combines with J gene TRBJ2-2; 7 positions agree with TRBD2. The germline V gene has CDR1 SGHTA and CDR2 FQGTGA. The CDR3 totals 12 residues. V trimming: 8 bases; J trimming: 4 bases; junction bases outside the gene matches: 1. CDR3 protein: CASGRGTGELFF. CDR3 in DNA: TGTGCCAGCGGGAGGGGCACCGGGGAGCTGTTTTTT.

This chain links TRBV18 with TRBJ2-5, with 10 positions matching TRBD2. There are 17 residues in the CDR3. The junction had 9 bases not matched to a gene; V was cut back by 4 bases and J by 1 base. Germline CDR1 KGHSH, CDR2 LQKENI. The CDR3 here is CASSLSLAGALQETQYF. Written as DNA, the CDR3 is TGTGCCAGCTCACTATCTCTAGCGGGGGCCCTCCAAGAGACCCAGTACTTC.

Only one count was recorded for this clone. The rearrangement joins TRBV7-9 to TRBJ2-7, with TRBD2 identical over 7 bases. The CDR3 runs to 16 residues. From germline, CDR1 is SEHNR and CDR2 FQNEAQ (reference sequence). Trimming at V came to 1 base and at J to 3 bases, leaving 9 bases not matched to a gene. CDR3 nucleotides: TGTGCCAGCAGCTTAGGTGGAGCGGGGCCTTTCTACGAGCAGTACTTC. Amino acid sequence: CASSLGGAGPFYEQYF.

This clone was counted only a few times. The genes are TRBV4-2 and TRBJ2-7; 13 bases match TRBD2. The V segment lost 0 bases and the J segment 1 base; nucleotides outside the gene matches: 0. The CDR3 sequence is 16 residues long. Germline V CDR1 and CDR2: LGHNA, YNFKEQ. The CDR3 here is CASSQELAGGSYEQYF. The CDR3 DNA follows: TGTGCCAGCAGCCAAGAACTAGCGGGGGGGTCCTACGAGCAGTACTTC.

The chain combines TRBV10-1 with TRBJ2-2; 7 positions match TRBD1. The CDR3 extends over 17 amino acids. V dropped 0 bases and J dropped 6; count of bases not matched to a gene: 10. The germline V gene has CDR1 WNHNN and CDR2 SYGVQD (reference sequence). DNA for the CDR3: TGCGCCAGCAGTGAGTCGCGAAAAGGGGGCCGATCCGGGGAGCTGTTTTTT. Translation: CASSESRKGGRSGELFF.

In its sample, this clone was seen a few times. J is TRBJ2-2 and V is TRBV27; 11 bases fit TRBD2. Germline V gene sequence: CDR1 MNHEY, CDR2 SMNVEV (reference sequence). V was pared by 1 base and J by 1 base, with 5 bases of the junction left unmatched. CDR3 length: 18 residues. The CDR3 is CASSLYQTSGENTGELFF. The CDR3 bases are TGTGCCAGCAGTTTATACCAGACTAGCGGGGAGAACACCGGGGAGCTGTTTTTT.

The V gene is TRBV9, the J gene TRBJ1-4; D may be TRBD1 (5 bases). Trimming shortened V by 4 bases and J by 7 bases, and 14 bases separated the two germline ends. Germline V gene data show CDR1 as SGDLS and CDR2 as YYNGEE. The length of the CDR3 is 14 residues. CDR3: CASSPQGRGEKLFF. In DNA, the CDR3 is TGTGCCAGCAGCCCCCAGGGTAGGGGTGAAAAACTGTTTTTT.